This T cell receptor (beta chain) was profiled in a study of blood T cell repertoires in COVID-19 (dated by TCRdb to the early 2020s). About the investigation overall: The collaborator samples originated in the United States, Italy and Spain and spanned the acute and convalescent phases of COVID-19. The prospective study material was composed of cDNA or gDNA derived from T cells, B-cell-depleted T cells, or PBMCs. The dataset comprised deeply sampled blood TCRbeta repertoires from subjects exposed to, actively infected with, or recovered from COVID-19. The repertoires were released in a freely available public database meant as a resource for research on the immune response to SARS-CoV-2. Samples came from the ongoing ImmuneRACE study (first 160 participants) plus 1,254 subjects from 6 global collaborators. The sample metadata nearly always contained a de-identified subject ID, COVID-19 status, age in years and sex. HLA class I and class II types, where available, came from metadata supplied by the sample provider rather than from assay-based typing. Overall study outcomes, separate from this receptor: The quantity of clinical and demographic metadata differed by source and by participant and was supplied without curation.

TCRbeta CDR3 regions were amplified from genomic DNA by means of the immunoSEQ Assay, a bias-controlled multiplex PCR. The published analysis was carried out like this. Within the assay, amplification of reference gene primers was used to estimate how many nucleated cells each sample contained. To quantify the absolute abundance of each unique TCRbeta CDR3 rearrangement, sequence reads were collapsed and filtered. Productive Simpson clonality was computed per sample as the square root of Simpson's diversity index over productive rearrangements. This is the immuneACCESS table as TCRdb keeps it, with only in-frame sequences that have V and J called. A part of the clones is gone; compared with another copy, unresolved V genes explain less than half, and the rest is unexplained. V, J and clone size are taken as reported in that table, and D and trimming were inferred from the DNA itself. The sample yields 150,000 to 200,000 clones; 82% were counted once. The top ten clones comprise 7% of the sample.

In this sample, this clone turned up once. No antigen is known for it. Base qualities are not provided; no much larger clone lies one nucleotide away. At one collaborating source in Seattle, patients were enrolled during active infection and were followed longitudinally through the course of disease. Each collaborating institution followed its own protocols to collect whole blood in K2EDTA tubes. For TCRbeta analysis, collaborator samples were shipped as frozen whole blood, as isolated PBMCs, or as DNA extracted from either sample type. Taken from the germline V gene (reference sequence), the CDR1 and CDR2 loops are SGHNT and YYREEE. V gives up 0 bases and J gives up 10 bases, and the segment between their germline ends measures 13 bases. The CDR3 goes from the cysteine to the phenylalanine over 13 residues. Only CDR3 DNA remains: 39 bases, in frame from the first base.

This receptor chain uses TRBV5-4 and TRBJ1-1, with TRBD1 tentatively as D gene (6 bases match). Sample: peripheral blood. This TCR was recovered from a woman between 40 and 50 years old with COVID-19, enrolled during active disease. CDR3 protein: CASSLDTGTVAFF. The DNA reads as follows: TGTGCCAGCAGCTTGGACACAGGGACGGTAGCTTTCTTT.